The present T cell receptor beta chain was sequenced within a study of human T cells and chemical hapten exposure. TCRdb re-analysed the RACE reads in MiXCR, keeping a single row per CDR3 protein. This table has 150,000 to 200,000 distinct CDR3 sequences, approximately 14% appearing once. Turning to this clonotype: Its antigen is unknown.

Time point specified: patch test 1, 2 weeks after DPC sensitization. The treatment denotes: therapeutic diphenylcyclopropenone sensitization with weekly scalp DPC. General study results and limits: More PT1 expanded TCRs went with higher patch test scores. Donors were affected by alopecia, so their immune reaction might vary from that of healthy individuals.

The V and J ends lost 4 bases and 1 base respectively, with 13 bases between them. The CDR3 totals 15 residues. Germline V gene data show CDR1 as MNHEY and CDR2 as SMNVEV (reference sequence). The sequence was collected from a woman aged 30 to 39 with alopecia areata. Some clones in this sample may be carry-over from other donors' samples. The gene calls are TRBV27 and TRBJ1-1; possibly TRBD1 for D (5 bases). The sequencing here drew on whole blood, taken in connection with sensitization to the hapten diphenylcyclopropenone (DPC). The CDR3 nucleotides are TGTGCCAGCAGTTCATTTGGGACCGCGAACACTGAAGCTTTCTTT. Its translation is CASSSFGTANTEAFF.